This passage covers 9 T cell receptor beta chains from one sample sequenced in a study of CD8+CD57+ T cells in acquired aplastic anemia. Both TCR beta VDJ combination and CDR3 sequence profiling were carried out. Genomic DNA was the template for this profiling. A single record per CDR3 protein comes from TCRdb applying MiXCR to the reads. The table shows about 180,000 distinct CDR3 sequences, with approximately 46% occurring only once. Specimen: sorted CD4+, CD8+, or CD8+CD57+ T cells (not recorded which) from PBMCs. Receptors were obtained from a human donor in good health.

The chain links TRBV27 to TRBJ2-7, with D tentatively TRBD2 (5 bases). The V end was cut by 5 bases, the J end by 2 bases, with 16 bases between. The CDR3 spans 15 residues. The germline V gene has CDR1 MNHEY and CDR2 SMNVEV (reference sequence). CDR3 nucleotides: TGTGCCAGCAGTCAGCGGAGAGTACAGACCTACGAGCAGTACTTC. Translation: CASSQRRVQTYEQYF.

The chain carries TRBV28 and TRBJ2-7; TRBD1 aligns across 7 bases. Losses at the gene ends were 7 bases for V and 0 bases for J; bases not matched to a gene: 6. Germline V gives CDR1 MDHEN, CDR2 SYDVKM. CDR3 size: 14 residues. The CDR3 DNA follows: TGTGCCAGCACCTCGTCAGGGGGCTCCTACGAGCAGTACTTC. The encoded protein is CASTSSGGSYEQYF.

The CDR3 DNA is TGTGCCACCAGCAGAGATTTCGCGCCAGATCGCTACGAGCAGTACTTC. Translating gives CATSRDFAPDRYEQYF. This chain uses TRBV15 with TRBJ2-7, with no clear D. The V gene lost 0 bases and the J gene lost 3 bases, with 15 bases spanning the gap. The CDR3 sequence is 16 residues long. Germline V gene data show CDR1 as LNHNV and CDR2 as YYDKDF (reference sequence). Full variable domain (rest looked up from reference TRBV15 and TRBJ2-7): DAMVIQNPRYQVTQFGKPVTLSCSQTLNHNVMYWYQQKSSQAPKLLFHYYDKDFNNEADTPDNFQSRRPNTSFCFLDIRSPGLGDTAMYLCATSRDFAPDRYEQYFGPGTRLTVT.

V usage is TRBV20-1 and J usage is TRBJ1-1; TRBD1 is a possible D gene (5 bases). Trimming removed 3 bases from V and 0 bases from J, with 8 bases in between. CDR3 size: 13 residues. Germline assignment: CDR1 DFQATT and CDR2 SNEGSKA (reference sequence). The CDR3 DNA is TGCAGTGCTAGGGGACGAATGAACACTGAAGCTTTCTTT. Its translation is CSARGRMNTEAFF.

The chain joins TRBV6-5 to TRBJ2-5; D gene unclear. V was clipped by 6 bases and J by 1 base, with 3 bases between them. The germline CDR1 and CDR2 sequences are MNHEY and SVGAGI. There are 11 residues in the CDR3. The CDR3 DNA follows: TGTGCCAGCAGATTCCAAGAGACCCAGTACTTC. Translating gives CASRFQETQYF.

This clonotype was observed a handful of times. The chain has TRBV5-1 and TRBJ2-4; D ambiguous. This CDR3 has 15 amino acids. Trimming pared 1 base from V and 5 bases from J, leaving 13 bases between. CDR1 and CDR2 from the germline V gene are SGHRS and YFSETQ. This chain's CDR3 is CASSLTGQAQNIQYF. The CDR3 bases are TGCGCCAGCAGCTTGACCGGGCAGGCCCAAAACATTCAGTACTTC. The variable domain in full, completed from reference TRBV5-1 and TRBJ2-4, reads KAGVTQTPRYLIKTRGQQVTLSCSPISGHRSVSWYQQTPGQGLQFLFEYFSETQRNKGNFPGRFSGRQFSNSRSEMNVSTLELGDSALYLCASSLTGQAQNIQYFGAGTRLSVL.

This clonotype was recorded a few times. This chain uses TRBV20-1 with TRBJ1-1; D is unclear. This CDR3 region has 14 residues. The germline gives CDR1 DFQATT, CDR2 SNEGSKA (reference sequence). Trimming cost V 0 bases and J 1 base, with 9 bases left between them. CDR3 loop: CSARDFKGNTEAFF. In DNA, the CDR3 is TGCAGTGCTAGAGATTTTAAAGGGAACACTGAAGCTTTCTTT.

This clonotype was recorded a few times. V usage is TRBV27 and J usage is TRBJ1-6; D gene unclear. Trimming removed 5 bases at V and 0 bases at J, with 8 bases between. CDR1 is MNHEY, CDR2 SMNVEV, per germline (reference sequence). This CDR3 has 15 residues. In DNA, the CDR3 is TGTGCCAGCAGTATCGCGAGCTCCTATAATTCACCCCTCCACTTT. Amino acid sequence: CASSIASSYNSPLHF.

In this sample, this clonotype turned up a few times. V is TRBV5-1 and J is TRBJ2-7; 8 bases line up with TRBD1. Germline V lookup: CDR1 SGHRS, CDR2 YFSETQ. V shed 0 bases, J shed 2 bases, and the junction held 1 base outside the gene matches. The CDR3 has 14 residues. CDR3 DNA sequence: TGCGCCAGCAGCTTGGTGGGACAGGCCTACGAGCAGTACTTC. This translates into CASSLVGQAYEQYF.